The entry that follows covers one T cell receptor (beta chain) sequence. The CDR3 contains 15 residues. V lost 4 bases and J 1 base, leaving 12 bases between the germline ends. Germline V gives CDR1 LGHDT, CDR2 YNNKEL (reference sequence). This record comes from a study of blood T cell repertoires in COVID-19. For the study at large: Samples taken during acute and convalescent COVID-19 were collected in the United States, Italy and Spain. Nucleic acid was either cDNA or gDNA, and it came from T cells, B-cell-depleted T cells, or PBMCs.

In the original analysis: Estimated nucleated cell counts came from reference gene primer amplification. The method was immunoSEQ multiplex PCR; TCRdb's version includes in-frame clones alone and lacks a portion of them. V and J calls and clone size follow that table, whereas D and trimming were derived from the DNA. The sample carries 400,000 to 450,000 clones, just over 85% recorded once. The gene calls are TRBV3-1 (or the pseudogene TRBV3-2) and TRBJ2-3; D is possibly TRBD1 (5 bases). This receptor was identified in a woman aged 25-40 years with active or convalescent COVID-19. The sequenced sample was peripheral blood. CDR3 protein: CASSPTDSGTDTQYF. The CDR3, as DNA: TGTGCCAGCAGCCCGACAGACAGTGGCACAGATACGCAGTATTTT.